This TCR beta chain is drawn from a study of cytomegalovirus exposure and HLA in healthy donors. Study in general: As released early, the data held 70 million to 100 million unique TCRs from HLA-typed donors. Study-wide points: A later analysis reportedly found that, within productive TCRs, an Asian-associated ancestry cluster had fewer N-insertions than the mean observed across the roughly 690 donors.

With respect to this clone: The antigen is undetermined.

The PCR was carried out with 60 Vbeta primers and 13 Jbeta primers. The table came from immunoSEQ multiplex PCR; TCRdb's copy has only in-frame clones and leaves some out. The sample has over 150,000 clones, over 70% seen once. The CDR3 is 15 residues long. V dropped 1 base and J dropped 6; count of bases not matched to a gene: 4. Germline-derived CDR1 and CDR2 are SEHNR and FQNEAQ (reference sequence). The sample was PBMCs. The source of this sequence is a woman between 50 and 59 years old in good health and CMV-seropositive. V usage is TRBV7-9 and J usage is TRBJ2-1, with 9 bases that match TRBD2. Here the CDR3 DNA reads TGTGCCAGCAGCTTAGGGGGCGGGAGGGCCAATGAGCAGTTCTTC. It codes for CASSLGGGRANEQFF.